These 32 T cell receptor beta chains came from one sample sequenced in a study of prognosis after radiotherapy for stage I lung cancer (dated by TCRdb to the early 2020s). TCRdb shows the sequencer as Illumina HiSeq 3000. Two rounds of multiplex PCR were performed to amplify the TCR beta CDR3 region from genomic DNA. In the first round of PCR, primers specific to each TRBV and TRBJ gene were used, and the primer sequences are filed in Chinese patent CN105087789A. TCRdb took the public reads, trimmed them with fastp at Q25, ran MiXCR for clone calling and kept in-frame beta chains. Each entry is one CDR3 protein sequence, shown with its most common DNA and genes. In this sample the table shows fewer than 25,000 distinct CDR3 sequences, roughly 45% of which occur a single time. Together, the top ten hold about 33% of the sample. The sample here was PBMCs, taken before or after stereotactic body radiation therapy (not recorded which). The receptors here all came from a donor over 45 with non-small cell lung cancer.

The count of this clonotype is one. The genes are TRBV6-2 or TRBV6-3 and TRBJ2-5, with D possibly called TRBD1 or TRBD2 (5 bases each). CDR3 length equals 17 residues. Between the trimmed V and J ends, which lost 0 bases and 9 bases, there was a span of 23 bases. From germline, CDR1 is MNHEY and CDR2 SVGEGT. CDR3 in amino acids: CASSYSSSGIGARSQYF. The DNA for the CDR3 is TGTGCCAGCAGTTACTCGAGCTCGGGAATCGGGGCAAGGTCCCAGTACTTC.

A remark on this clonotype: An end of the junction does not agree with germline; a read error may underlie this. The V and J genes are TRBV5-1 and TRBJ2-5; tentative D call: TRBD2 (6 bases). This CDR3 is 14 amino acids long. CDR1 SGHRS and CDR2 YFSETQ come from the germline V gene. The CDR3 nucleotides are TGCGCCAGCAGCTTTGAATCCACGGGGGAGACACAGTACTTC. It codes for CASSFESTGETQYF.

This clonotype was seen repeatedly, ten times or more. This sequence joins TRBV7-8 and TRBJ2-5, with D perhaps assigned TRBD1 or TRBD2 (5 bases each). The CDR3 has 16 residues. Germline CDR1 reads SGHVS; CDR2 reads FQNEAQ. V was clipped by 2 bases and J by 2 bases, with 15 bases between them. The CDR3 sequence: CASSLKGSVDQETQYF. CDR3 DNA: TGTGCCAGCAGCTTAAAGGGGAGCGTTGATCAAGAGACCCAGTACTTC.

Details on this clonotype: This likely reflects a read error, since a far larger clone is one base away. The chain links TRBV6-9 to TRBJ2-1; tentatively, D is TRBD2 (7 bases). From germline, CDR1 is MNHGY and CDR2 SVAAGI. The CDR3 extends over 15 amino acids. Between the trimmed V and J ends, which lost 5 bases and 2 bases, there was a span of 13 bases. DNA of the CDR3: TGTGCCAGCAGTGTAATCGGGGGGCCCTACAATGAGCAGTTCTTC. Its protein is CASSVIGGPYNEQFF.

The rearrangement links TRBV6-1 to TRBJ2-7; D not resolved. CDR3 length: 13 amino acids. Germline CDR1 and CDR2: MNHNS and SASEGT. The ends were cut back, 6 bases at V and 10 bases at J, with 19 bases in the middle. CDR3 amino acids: CASSLPGRHYQYF. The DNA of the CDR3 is TGTGCCAGCAGCCTCCCGGGTCGCCACTATCAGTACTTC.

The CDR3 DNA reads TGTGCCAGCACACAAAATAATTCACCCCTCCACTTT. This encodes CASTQNNSPLHF. V gene TRBV6-1 combines with J gene TRBJ1-6; D gene ambiguous. Deletions cut 7 bases from V and 5 bases from J, with 6 bases between. Per the germline V gene, CDR1 is MNHNS and CDR2 is SASEGT. The CDR3 extends over 12 amino acids.

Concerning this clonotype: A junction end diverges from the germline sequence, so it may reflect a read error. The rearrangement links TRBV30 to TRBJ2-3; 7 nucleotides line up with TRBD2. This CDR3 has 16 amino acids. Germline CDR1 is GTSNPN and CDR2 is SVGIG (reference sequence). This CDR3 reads CAWSVRESMFTDTQYF. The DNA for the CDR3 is TGTGCCTGGAGTGTGCGGGAGAGTATGTTTACAGATACACAGTATTTT.

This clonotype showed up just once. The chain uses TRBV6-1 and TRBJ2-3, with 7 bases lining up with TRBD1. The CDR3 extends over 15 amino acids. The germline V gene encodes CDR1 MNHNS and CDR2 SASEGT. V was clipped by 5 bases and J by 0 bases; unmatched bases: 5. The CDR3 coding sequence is TGTGCCAGCAGTCGACAGGGAAGGAGCACAGATACGCAGTATTTT. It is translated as CASSRQGRSTDTQYF.

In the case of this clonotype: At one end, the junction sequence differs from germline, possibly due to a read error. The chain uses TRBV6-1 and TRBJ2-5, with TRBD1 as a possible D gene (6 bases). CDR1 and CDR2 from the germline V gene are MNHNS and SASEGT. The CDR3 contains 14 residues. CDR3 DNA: TGTGCCAGCAGTGAGGGACAACCTCAAGAGACCCAGTATTTC. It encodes CASSEGQPQETQYF.

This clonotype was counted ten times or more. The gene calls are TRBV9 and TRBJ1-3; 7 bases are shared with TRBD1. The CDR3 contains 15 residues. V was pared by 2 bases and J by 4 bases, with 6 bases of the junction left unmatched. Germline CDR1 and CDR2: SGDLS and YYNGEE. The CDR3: CASSVRDSQGNTIYF. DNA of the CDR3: TGTGCCAGCAGCGTCAGGGACAGCCAAGGAAACACCATATATTTT.

In nucleotides, the CDR3 is TGCAGTGCCAGGACAGGGCCCTCCTCGCGTGGCTACACCTTC. It translates to CSARTGPSSRGYTF. J is TRBJ1-2 and V is TRBV20-1, with 8 bases identical to TRBD1. From germline, CDR1 is DFQATT and CDR2 SNEGSKA (reference sequence). The CDR3 is made up of 14 amino acids. The V and J ends lost 6 bases and 7 bases, in that order; junction bases with no gene match: 13.

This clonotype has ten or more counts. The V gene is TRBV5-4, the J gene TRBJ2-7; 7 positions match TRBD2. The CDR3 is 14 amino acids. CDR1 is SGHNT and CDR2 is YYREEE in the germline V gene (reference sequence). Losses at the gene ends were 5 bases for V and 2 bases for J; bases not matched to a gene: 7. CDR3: CASSQAGRTYEQYF. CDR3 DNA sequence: TGTGCCAGCAGTCAAGCGGGACGGACCTACGAGCAGTACTTC.

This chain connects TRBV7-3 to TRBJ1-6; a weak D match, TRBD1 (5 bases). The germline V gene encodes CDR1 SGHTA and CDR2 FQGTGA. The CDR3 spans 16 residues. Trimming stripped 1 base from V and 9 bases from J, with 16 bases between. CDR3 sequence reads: CASSLNIYWRGSPLHF. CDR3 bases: TGTGCCAGCAGCTTAAACATATACTGGAGGGGTTCACCCCTCCACTTT.

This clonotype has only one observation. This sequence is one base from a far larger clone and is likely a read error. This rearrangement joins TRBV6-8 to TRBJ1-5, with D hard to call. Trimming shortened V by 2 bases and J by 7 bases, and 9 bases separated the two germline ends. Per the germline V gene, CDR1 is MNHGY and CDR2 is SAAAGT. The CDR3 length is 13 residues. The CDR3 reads CASSYKGRQPQHF. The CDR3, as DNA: TGTGCCAGCAGTTACAAGGGCCGGCAGCCCCAGCATTTT.

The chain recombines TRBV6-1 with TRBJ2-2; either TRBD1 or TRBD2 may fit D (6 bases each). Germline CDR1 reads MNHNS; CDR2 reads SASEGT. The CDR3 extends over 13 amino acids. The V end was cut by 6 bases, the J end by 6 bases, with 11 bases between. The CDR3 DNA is TGTGCCAGCAGGTCAAGGGGGGCCGGGGAGCTGTTTTTT. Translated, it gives CASRSRGAGELFF.

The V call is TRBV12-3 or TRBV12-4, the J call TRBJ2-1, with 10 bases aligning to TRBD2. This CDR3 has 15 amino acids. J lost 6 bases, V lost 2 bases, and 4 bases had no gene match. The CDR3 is CASSLIASGSNEQFF. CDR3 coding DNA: TGTGCCAGCAGTTTAATCGCTAGCGGGAGCAATGAGCAGTTCTTC.

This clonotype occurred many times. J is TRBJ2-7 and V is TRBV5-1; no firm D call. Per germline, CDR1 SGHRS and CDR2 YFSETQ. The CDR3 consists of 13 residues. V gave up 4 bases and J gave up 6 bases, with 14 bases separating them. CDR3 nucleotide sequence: TGCGCCAGCAGCCCCATGACCTTGGGCGAGCAGTACTTC. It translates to CASSPMTLGEQYF.

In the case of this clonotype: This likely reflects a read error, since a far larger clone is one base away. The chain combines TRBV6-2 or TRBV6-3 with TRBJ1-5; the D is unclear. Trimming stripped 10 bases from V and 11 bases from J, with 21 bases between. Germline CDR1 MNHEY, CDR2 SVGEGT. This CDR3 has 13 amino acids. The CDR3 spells CATLGLFYRTQHF. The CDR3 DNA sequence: TGTGCCACTCTGGGATTATTTTACCGGACCCAGCATTTT.

CDR3 sequence: CSAEKSWSWGRNTDTQYF. In DNA form, the CDR3 reads TGCAGTGCTGAGAAGTCTTGGAGTTGGGGGAGAAACACAGATACGCAGTATTTT. The chain is built from TRBV20-1 and TRBJ2-3; D is possibly TRBD1 or TRBD2 (5 bases each). The CDR3 is 18 residues long. V was clipped by 5 bases and J by 2 bases, with 26 bases between them. Germline CDR1 DFQATT, CDR2 SNEGSKA (reference sequence).

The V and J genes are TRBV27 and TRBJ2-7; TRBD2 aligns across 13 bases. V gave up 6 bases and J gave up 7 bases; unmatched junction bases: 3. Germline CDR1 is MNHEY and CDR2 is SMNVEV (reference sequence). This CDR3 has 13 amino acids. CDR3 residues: CASRLTSGREQYF. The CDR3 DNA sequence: TGTGCCAGCAGATTGACTAGCGGGAGGGAGCAGTACTTC.

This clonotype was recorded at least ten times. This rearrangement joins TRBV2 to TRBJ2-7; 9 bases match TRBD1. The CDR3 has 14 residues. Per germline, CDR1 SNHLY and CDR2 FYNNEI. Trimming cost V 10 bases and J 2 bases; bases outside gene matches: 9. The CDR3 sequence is CATNEQGAPYEQYF. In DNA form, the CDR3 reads TGTGCCACAAATGAACAGGGGGCCCCCTACGAGCAGTACTTC. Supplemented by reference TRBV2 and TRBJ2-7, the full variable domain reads EPEVTQTPSHQVTQMGQEVILRCVPISNHLYFYWYRQILGQKVEFLVSFYNNEISEKSEIFDDQFSVERPDGSNFTLKIRSTKLEDSAMYFCATNEQGAPYEQYFGPGTRLTVT.

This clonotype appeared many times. The CDR3 loop reads CASSLAGSGGDTQYF. The CDR3 bases are TGCGCCAGCAGCTTGGCGGGGTCGGGAGGAGATACGCAGTATTTT. The gene calls are TRBV5-1 and TRBJ2-3; 7 bases fit TRBD2. CDR1 is SGHRS, CDR2 YFSETQ, per germline. Unmatched junction bases numbered 6, after V lost 0 bases and J lost 5 bases. The CDR3 has 15 residues.

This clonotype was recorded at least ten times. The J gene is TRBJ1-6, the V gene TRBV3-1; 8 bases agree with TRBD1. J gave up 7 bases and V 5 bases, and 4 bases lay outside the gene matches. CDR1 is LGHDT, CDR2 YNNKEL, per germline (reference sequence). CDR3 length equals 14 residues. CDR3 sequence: CASSARDRNSPLHF. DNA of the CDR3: TGTGCCAGCAGCGCCCGGGACAGGAATTCACCCCTCCACTTT.

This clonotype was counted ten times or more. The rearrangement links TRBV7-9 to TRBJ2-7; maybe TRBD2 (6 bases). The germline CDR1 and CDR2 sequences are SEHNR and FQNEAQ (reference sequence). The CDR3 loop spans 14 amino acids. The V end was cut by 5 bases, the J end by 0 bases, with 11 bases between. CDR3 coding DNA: TGTGCCAGCAGCCCTCGGGGGTCCTCCTACGAGCAGTACTTC. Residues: CASSPRGSSYEQYF.

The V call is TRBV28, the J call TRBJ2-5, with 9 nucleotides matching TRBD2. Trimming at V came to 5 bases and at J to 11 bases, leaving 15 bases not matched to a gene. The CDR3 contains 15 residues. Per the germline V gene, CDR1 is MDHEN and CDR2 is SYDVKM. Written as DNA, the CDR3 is TGTGCCAGCAGTCCCGCGGGGGGGCGCCAAGATACTCAGTACTTC. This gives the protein CASSPAGGRQDTQYF.

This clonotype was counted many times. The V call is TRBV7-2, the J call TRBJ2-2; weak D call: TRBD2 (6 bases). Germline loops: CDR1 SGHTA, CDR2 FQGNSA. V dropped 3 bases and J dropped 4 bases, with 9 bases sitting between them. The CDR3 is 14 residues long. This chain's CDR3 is CASSFRESTGELFF. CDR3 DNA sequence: TGTGCCAGCAGCTTTCGGGAGTCCACCGGGGAGCTGTTTTTT. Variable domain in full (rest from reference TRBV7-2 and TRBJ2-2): GAGVSQSPSNKVTEKGKDVELRCDPISGHTALYWYRQSLGQGLEFLIYFQGNSAPDKSGLPSDRFSAERTGGSVSTLTIQRTQQEDSAVYLCASSFRESTGELFFGEGSRLTVL.

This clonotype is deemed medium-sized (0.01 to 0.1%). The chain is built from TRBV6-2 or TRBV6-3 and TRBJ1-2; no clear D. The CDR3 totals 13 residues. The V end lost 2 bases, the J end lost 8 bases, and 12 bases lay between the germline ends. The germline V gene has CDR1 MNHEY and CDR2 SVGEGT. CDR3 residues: CASSYQILEGYTF. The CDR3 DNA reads TGTGCCAGCAGTTACCAGATACTGGAAGGCTACACCTTC.

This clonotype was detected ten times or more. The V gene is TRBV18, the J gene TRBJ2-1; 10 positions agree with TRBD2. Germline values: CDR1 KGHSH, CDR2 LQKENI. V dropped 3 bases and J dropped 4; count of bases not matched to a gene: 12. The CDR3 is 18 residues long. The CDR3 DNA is TGTGCCAGCTCACCGGTAGCCCCTCTAGCGGGGGAATACAATGAGCAGTTCTTC. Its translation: CASSPVAPLAGEYNEQFF. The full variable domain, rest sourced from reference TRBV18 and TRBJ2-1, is NAGVMQNPRHLVRRRGQEARLRCSPMKGHSHVYWYRQLPEEGLKFMVYLQKENIIDESGMPKERFSAEFPKEGPSILRIQQVVRGDSAAYFCASSPVAPLAGEYNEQFFGPGTRLTVL.

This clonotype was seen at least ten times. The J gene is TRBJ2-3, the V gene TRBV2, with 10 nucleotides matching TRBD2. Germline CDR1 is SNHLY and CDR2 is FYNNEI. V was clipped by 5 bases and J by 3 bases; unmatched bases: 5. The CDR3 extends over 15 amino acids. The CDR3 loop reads CASSLVAGGTDTQYF. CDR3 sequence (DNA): TGTGCCAGCAGTCTCGTAGCGGGAGGAACAGATACGCAGTATTTT.

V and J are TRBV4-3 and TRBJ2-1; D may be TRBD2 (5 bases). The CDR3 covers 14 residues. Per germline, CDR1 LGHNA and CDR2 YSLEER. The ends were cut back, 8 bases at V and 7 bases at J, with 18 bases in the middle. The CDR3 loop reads CASYQDTRANEQFF. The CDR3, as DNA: TGCGCCAGCTACCAAGATACTAGGGCGAATGAGCAGTTCTTC.

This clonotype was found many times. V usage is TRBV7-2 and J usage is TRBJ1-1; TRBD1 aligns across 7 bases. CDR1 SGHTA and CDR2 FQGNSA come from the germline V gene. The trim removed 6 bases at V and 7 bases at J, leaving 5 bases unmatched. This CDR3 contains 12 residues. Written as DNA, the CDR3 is TGTGCCAGCAGGAGACAGGGTTTTGAAGCTTTCTTT. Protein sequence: CASRRQGFEAFF.

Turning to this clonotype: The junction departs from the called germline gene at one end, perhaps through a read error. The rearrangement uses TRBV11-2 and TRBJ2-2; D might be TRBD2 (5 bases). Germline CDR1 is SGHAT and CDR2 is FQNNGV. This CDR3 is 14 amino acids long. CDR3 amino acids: CASSLGSSVGDLFF. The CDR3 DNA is TGTGCCAGCAGCTTAGGGAGTTCGGTCGGGGATCTGTTTTTT. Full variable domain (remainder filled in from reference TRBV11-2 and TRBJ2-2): EAGVAQSPRYKIIEKRQSVAFWCNPISGHATLYWYQQILGQGPKLLIQFQNNGVVDDSQLPKDRFSAERLKGVDSTLKIQPAKLEDSAVYLCASSLGSSVGDLFFGEGSRLTVL.